This TCR beta chain derives from a study of regulatory T cells in long-lasting Graves disease. Stated time point: newly diagnosed GD, antithyroid drugs for less than 3 months. Researchers made the TCR library from RNA that was extracted from PBMCs. The table lists this clonotype with many counts. J gave up 8 bases and V 3 bases, and 10 bases lay outside the gene matches. The CDR3 totals 15 residues. Libraries of TCR beta came from iRepertoire HTBI primers plus Arm-PCR of CDR3 regions. MiXCR was run by TCRdb on the multiplex PCR reads, yielding one entry per CDR3 protein. The profile covers roughly 500,000 distinct CDR3 sequences, with roughly 12% appearing a single time and 10% taken by the ten largest. These same data were also listed under a study on T cells in Graves' hyperthyroidism and ophthalmopathy.

The sequencing here drew on peripheral blood mononuclear cells (PBMCs), taken at new diagnosis, from a patient treated with antithyroid drugs. The receptor comes from a man aged 25-45 years with Graves disease. This chain uses TRBV12-3 or TRBV12-4 with TRBJ2-1; 7 bases match TRBD1. The CDR3: CASSFGTVTRDEQFF. The CDR3 bases are TGTGCCAGCAGTTTCGGGACAGTTACGAGGGATGAGCAGTTCTTC.